The table lists the clone carrying this TCR beta chain with many counts. With 1 base removed from V and 6 bases from J, the gap between germline ends came to 16 bases. From germline, CDR1 is MGHRA and CDR2 YSYEKL. The CDR3 has 16 amino acids. TCRdb analysed the 5' RACE reads with MiXCR anew, one entry per CDR3 protein. The profile shows about 18,000 distinct CDR3 sequences, approximately 6.1% of them singletons. The data were obtained in a study of early T cells in non-severe SARS-CoV-2 infection. V is TRBV4-1 and J is TRBJ1-5, with no clear D. The TCR sequence derives from an adult who was a healthcare worker with PCR-confirmed SARS-CoV-2 infection or an uninfected control (not recorded which). The sequenced sample was whole blood. CDR3 region: CASSQAFNILPQPQHF. The CDR3 coding sequence is TGCGCCAGCAGCCAAGCTTTCAACATACTCCCTCAGCCCCAGCATTTT.